A single sample gave rise to the 12 T cell receptor beta chains below, sequenced in a study of blood T cell repertoires in COVID-19. TCRdb's table, derived via immunoSEQ multiplex PCR, lists solely in-frame clones and lacks some. This sample has hundreds of thousands of clones; around 83% occur once, and the top ten carry over 4%. Material: PBMCs or T cells enriched from blood (not recorded which). Source of these receptors: a man in his forties or fifties who had been exposed to COVID-19.

This chain links TRBV5-1 with TRBJ1-3; 7 nucleotides align to TRBD1. CDR1 is SGHRS and CDR2 is YFSETQ in the germline V gene. The CDR3 consists of 16 residues. Trimming took 5 bases from V and 2 from J; bases not matched to a gene: 10. The CDR3 is CASSSQGVQAGNTIYF. The CDR3 DNA is TGCGCCAGCAGTTCCCAGGGGGTTCAAGCTGGAAACACCATATATTTT.

The chain joins TRBV19 to TRBJ1-2; perhaps TRBD1 as D (6 bases). The CDR3 is 17 residues long. Trimming took 6 bases from V and 0 from J, leaving 20 bases between them. Germline CDR1 reads LNHDA; CDR2 reads SQIVND (reference sequence). CDR3 protein: CASSDGQPVVSNYGYTF. The CDR3 coding sequence is TGTGCCAGTAGCGACGGACAGCCAGTAGTCTCTAACTATGGCTACACCTTC.

This rearrangement joins TRBV19 to TRBJ2-5, with 8 bases identical to TRBD2. CDR3 length: 15 amino acids. The germline V gene encodes CDR1 LNHDA and CDR2 SQIVND (reference sequence). The V gene end was trimmed by 5 bases and the J gene end by 4 bases; junction bases not matched to a gene: 9. In DNA form, the CDR3 reads TGTGCCAGTAGTGCACCACTAGCGGTCTTAGAGACCCAGTACTTC. This translates into CASSAPLAVLETQYF.

This chain joins TRBV10-2 and TRBJ2-1; maybe TRBD1 (6 bases). Looked up from germline, CDR1 is WSHSY and CDR2 is SAAADI. V was shortened by 3 bases and J by 8 bases, with 14 bases between the two germline ends. There are 14 residues in the CDR3. The CDR3 DNA follows: TGCGCCAGCAGTGAACCCCAGGGGACGCATGAGCAGTTCTTC. Encoded protein: CASSEPQGTHEQFF.

This chain uses TRBV12-3 or TRBV12-4 with TRBJ1-1; D not certain. Trimming left V 3 bases short and J 8 bases short, with 7 bases between. The CDR3 is 11 amino acids. The chain's CDR3 is CASSFLGEAFF. CDR3 nucleotide sequence: TGTGCCAGCAGTTTCTTGGGCGAAGCTTTCTTT.

The genes are TRBV2 and TRBJ2-3; D is uncertain. With 1 base removed from V and 11 bases from J, the gap between germline ends came to 7 bases. The CDR3 runs to 11 residues. Germline V CDR1 and CDR2: SNHLY, FYNNEI. CDR3 DNA: TGTGCCAGCAGTGAAGATAGTATGCAGTATTTT. Encoded protein: CASSEDSMQYF. Variable domain in full (rest from reference TRBV2 and TRBJ2-3): EPEVTQTPSHQVTQMGQEVILRCVPISNHLYFYWYRQILGQKVEFLVSFYNNEISEKSEIFDDQFSVERPDGSNFTLKIRSTKLEDSAMYFCASSEDSMQYFGPGTRLTVL.

The chain carries TRBV24-1 and TRBJ2-1, with a possible D match to TRBD1 (6 bases). V lost 1 base to trimming and J lost 9 bases, with 12 bases between them. The CDR3 has 14 amino acids. Germline-derived CDR1 and CDR2 are KGHDR and SFDVKD. The CDR3 sequence is CATSDFVTGGEQFF. CDR3 sequence (DNA): TGTGCCACCAGTGATTTTGTGACAGGCGGTGAGCAGTTCTTC.

This chain connects TRBV19 to TRBJ2-1; TRBD1 agrees at 7 bases. This CDR3 has 15 amino acids. Germline CDR1 LNHDA, CDR2 SQIVND (reference sequence). Losses at the gene ends were 6 bases for V and 6 bases for J; bases not matched to a gene: 11. The CDR3 reads CASRPRDRPRNEQFF. The CDR3 DNA reads as TGTGCCAGTAGACCCCGGGACAGACCTCGCAATGAGCAGTTCTTC.

The table lists this clone with a few counts. The chain joins TRBV5-4 to TRBJ2-7; D perhaps matches TRBD1 (7 bases). This CDR3 spans 15 amino acids. The germline CDR1 and CDR2 sequences are SGHNT and YYREEE (reference sequence). Trimming pared 4 bases from V and 3 bases from J, leaving 17 bases between. CDR3 in DNA: TGTGCCAGCAGCCGGGGAGGCAGGGGGAGCTACGAGCAGTACTTC. Its translation is CASSRGGRGSYEQYF.

V is TRBV24-1 and J is TRBJ2-3, with TRBD2 identical over 9 bases. CDR3 length equals 16 residues. V shed 4 bases and J 0 bases; nucleotides not matched to a gene: 4. The germline gives CDR1 KGHDR, CDR2 SFDVKD. The CDR3 region has the DNA TGTGCCACCAGTGACACTCTAGCGGGAAGCACAGATACGCAGTATTTT. As protein: CATSDTLAGSTDTQYF.

This clone came up once. The V call is TRBV19, the J call TRBJ1-3, with no clear D. Germline lookup yields CDR1 LNHDA and CDR2 SQIVND (reference sequence). The CDR3 length is 14 residues. Deletions cut 5 bases from V and 0 bases from J, with 8 bases between. CDR3 nucleotide sequence: TGTGCCAGTAGTGGGCGCCTCTCTGGAAACACCATATATTTT. This encodes CASSGRLSGNTIYF.

The V gene is TRBV6-5, the J gene TRBJ1-4, with D unresolved. This CDR3 contains 13 residues. With 6 bases removed from V and 10 bases from J, the gap between germline ends came to 15 bases. Per germline, CDR1 MNHEY and CDR2 SVGAGI. The CDR3 sequence: CASRLDPPGKLFF. The CDR3 DNA reads TGTGCCAGCAGACTAGACCCGCCGGGAAAACTGTTTTTT.